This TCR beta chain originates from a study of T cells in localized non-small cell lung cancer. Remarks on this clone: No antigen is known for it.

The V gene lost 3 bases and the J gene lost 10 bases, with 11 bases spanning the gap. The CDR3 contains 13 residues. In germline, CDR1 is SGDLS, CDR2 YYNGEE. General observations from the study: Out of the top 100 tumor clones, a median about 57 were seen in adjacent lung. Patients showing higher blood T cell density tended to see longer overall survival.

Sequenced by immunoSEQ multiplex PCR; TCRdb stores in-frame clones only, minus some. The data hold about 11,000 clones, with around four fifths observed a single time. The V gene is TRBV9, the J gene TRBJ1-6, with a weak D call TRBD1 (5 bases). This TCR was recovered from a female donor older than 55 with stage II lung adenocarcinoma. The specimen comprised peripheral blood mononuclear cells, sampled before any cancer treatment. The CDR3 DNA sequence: TGTGCCAGCAGCGCGGACACTTGGTCACCCCTCCACTTT. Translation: CASSADTWSPLHF.